This T cell receptor (beta chain) was identified during a study of blood T cells in healthy people across ages. Looked up from germline, CDR1 is SQVTM and CDR2 is ANQGSEA. The CDR3 has 16 residues. V was trimmed by 6 bases and J by 0 bases, leaving 20 bases between them. Through a sample-barcoded 5' primer and a J-beta primer mix, a second PCR was run for about 6 to 11 cycles. TCRdb processed the 5' RACE reads anew with MiXCR; each CDR3 protein has one entry. The sample shows around 750,000 distinct CDR3 sequences, 53% of them seen only once. This clonotype has a handful of counts. This chain uses TRBV29-1 with TRBJ1-2; possible D gene TRBD1, 5 bases. Sequencing was carried out using blood. The sequence was obtained from an elderly man in good health. In DNA, the CDR3 is TGCAGCGTGAAGACGGAAGGACGGGGCTCTAACTATGGCTACACCTTC. Translating gives CSVKTEGRGSNYGYTF.